This T cell receptor beta chain was sequenced in a study of ipilimumab plus nivolumab after autologous stem cell transplantation. Sequencing was performed with immunoSEQ multiplex PCR; in TCRdb, only in-frame clones are kept and a portion is missing. In the table there are some 87,000 clones, approximately 86% of which are singletons. The V gene's germline CDR1 is SGHDN and CDR2 FVKESK. V dropped 7 bases and J dropped 2 bases, with 9 bases sitting between them. This CDR3 has 13 amino acids. The rearrangement joins TRBV14 to TRBJ2-1; D perhaps matches TRBD2 (6 bases). This material consisted of PBMCs, taken in a trial of ipilimumab plus nivolumab as post-transplant consolidation. The sequence was obtained from a male donor with diffuse large B-cell lymphoma. The CDR3 sequence: CASTEGPYNEQFF. As DNA, the CDR3 is TGTGCCAGCACGGAGGGGCCCTACAATGAGCAGTTCTTC. Full variable domain (outside the CDR3, taken from reference TRBV14 and TRBJ2-1): EAGVTQFPSHSVIEKGQTVTLRCDPISGHDNLYWYRRVMGKEIKFLLHFVKESKQDESGMPNNRFLAERTGGTYSTLKVQPAELEDSGVYFCASTEGPYNEQFFGPGTRLTVL.